This paragraph reports one TCR beta chain. This specimen belongs to a study of blood T cell repertoires in COVID-19. Study in general: Collection of acute and convalescent COVID-19 samples took place in the United States, Italy and Spain. PBMCs, B-cell-depleted T cells, or T cells were the source of the cDNA or gDNA that made up the material.

In the original analysis: For nucleated cells, counts were estimated from reference gene primer amplification. The protocol was immunoSEQ multiplex PCR, while the TCRdb copy is restricted to in-frame clones and leaves out a portion. The V and J calls and the clone size are those of that table, but D and trimming were determined from the DNA. The sample lists hundreds of thousands of clones; roughly 90% were seen once. In germline, CDR1 is SGDLS, CDR2 YYNGEE. The V gene end was trimmed by 3 bases and the J gene end by 6 bases; junction bases not matched to a gene: 0. The CDR3 is made up of 12 amino acids. One Seattle source followed patients from active infection through their disease course.

The chain is built from TRBV9 and TRBJ1-1, with TRBD1 matching over 9 bases. The source is a woman in her twenties or thirties with COVID-19, enrolled during active disease. Source material: peripheral blood. The CDR3 bases are TGTGCCAGCAGCGGGACAGGGGCTGAAGCTTTCTTT. It codes for CASSGTGAEAFF.